Shown below are 8 T cell receptor beta chains from a single sample sequenced in a study of blood T cells in healthy people across ages. Primed by a sample-barcoded 5' primer and a J-beta primer mix, a second PCR proceeded for 7 to 11 cycles. TCRdb itself ran the 5' RACE reads through MiXCR, one entry per CDR3 protein. Of 380,000 or so distinct CDR3 sequences in the sample, 50% to 60% are singletons; the top ten hold 45% to 65%. The material sequenced was blood. Receptors were obtained from a man in his 60s in good health.

There are a few counts of this clonotype. V usage is TRBV20-1 and J usage is TRBJ2-1; 9 bases agree with TRBD2. In germline, CDR1 is DFQATT, CDR2 SNEGSKA (reference sequence). The CDR3 runs 14 residues. Trimming took 3 bases from V and 6 from J; bases not matched to a gene: 6. This chain's CDR3 is CSASALAGPNEQFF. The DNA for the CDR3 is TGCAGTGCTAGTGCGCTAGCGGGACCCAATGAGCAGTTCTTC.

The chain is built from TRBV24-1 and TRBJ2-3, with D possibly being TRBD2 (5 bases). The CDR3 extends over 13 amino acids. In germline, CDR1 is KGHDR, CDR2 SFDVKD. V shed 1 base and J shed 4 bases, with 5 bases lying between them. The CDR3 reads CATSDFGADTQYF. The CDR3 DNA reads as TGTGCCACCAGTGATTTCGGGGCAGATACGCAGTATTTT.

The gene calls are TRBV20-1 and TRBJ1-1; D is perhaps TRBD1 (6 bases). Trimming took off 5 bases at V and 2 bases at J, with 15 bases between the two ends. This CDR3 has 14 residues. The germline V gene encodes CDR1 DFQATT and CDR2 SNEGSKA (reference sequence). The CDR3 reads CSAPGTRGNTEAFF. The CDR3 nucleotides read TGCAGTGCTCCCGGGACAAGGGGCAACACTGAAGCTTTCTTT.

DNA of the CDR3: TGCAGTGCTAGTCCGGGCTCTGGGGCCAACGTCCTGACTTTC. Translation gives CSASPGSGANVLTF. The chain joins TRBV20-1 to TRBJ2-6; D remains ambiguous. V lost 3 bases to trimming and J lost 0 bases, with 6 bases between them. The CDR3 spans 14 residues. Germline V gene sequence: CDR1 DFQATT, CDR2 SNEGSKA (reference sequence).

The CDR3 DNA is TGCAGTGCTAGGACTAGCGGGGGGCCGGCGGGTACGCAGTATTTT. It encodes CSARTSGGPAGTQYF. V is TRBV20-1 and J is TRBJ2-3, with TRBD2 matching over 13 bases. The V gene end was trimmed by 3 bases and the J gene end by 8 bases; junction bases not matched to a gene: 8. There are 15 residues in the CDR3. Germline CDR1 reads DFQATT; CDR2 reads SNEGSKA (reference sequence).

The V and J genes are TRBV7-2 and TRBJ1-1; possible D gene TRBD1, 5 bases. Germline-derived CDR1 and CDR2 are SGHTA and FQGNSA. This CDR3 has 13 amino acids. The V end lost 5 bases, the J end lost 9 bases, and 16 bases lay between the germline ends. For the CDR3, the DNA is TGTGCCAGCAGCCAACCAGGGACGACGCAAGCTTTCTTT. Amino acids: CASSQPGTTQAFF.

This chain uses TRBV6-5 with TRBJ1-2; D gene ambiguous. From germline, CDR1 is MNHEY and CDR2 SVGAGI. This CDR3 is 14 amino acids long. Trimming stripped 6 bases from V and 4 bases from J, with 15 bases between. CDR3 loop: CASREGPGVYGYTF. The CDR3 nucleotides read TGTGCCAGCAGAGAAGGGCCTGGGGTCTATGGCTACACCTTC.

The gene calls are TRBV20-1 and TRBJ1-2, with no clear D. The CDR3 consists of 13 residues. V was trimmed by 1 base and J by 8 bases, leaving 14 bases between them. CDR1 and CDR2 (germline): DFQATT, SNEGSKA (reference sequence). In DNA, the CDR3 is TGCAGTGCTAGAGGTCAGACCGGAAACGGCTACACCTTC. This gives the protein CSARGQTGNGYTF.